A single sample is the source of the 26 T cell receptor beta chains below, sequenced in a study of blood T cells in healthy people across ages. Alongside a J-beta primer mix, a sample-barcoded 5' primer served in a second PCR lasting about 7 to 11 cycles. MiXCR was run by TCRdb on the 5' RACE reads, yielding one entry per CDR3 protein. The sample shows hundreds of thousands of distinct CDR3 sequences, roughly 44% of them seen only once. The specimen sequenced was blood. These receptors came from a woman aged 60-75 years in good health.

V usage is TRBV3-1 and J usage is TRBJ2-3, with no clear D. V shed 3 bases and J shed 6 bases, with 16 bases lying between them. The germline gives CDR1 LGHDT, CDR2 YNNKEL (reference sequence). CDR3 length: 15 amino acids. The CDR3 reads CASSHPRRVGDTQYF. For the CDR3, the DNA is TGTGCCAGCAGCCACCCGCGTCGTGTGGGGGATACGCAGTATTTT.

The V gene is TRBV7-9, the J gene TRBJ1-3, with D unresolved. Germline assignment: CDR1 SEHNR and CDR2 FQNEAQ (reference sequence). Deletions cut 4 bases from V and 4 bases from J, with 14 bases between. The CDR3 is made up of 15 amino acids. The CDR3 loop reads CASSSGGSYGNTIYF. The CDR3 DNA reads as TGTGCCAGCAGCTCCGGAGGCAGTTACGGAAACACCATATATTTT. Drawing the rest from reference TRBV7-9 and TRBJ1-3, the complete variable domain is DTGVSQNPRHKITKRGQNVTFRCDPISEHNRLYWYRQTLGQGPEFLTYFQNEAQLEKSRLLSDRFSAERPKGSFSTLEIQRTEQGDSAMYLCASSSGGSYGNTIYFGEGSWLTVV.

This clonotype was seen a few times. The V call is TRBV24-1, the J call TRBJ1-5, with D possibly matching TRBD1 (6 bases). Germline V gives CDR1 KGHDR, CDR2 SFDVKD. V was trimmed by 8 bases and J by 7 bases, leaving 20 bases between them. This CDR3 region has 15 residues. The CDR3 DNA reads TGTGCCACCATCTGTTCGGGGGGCGGGTGGCAGCCCCAGCATTTT. Its translation: CATICSGGGWQPQHF.

The chain joins TRBV20-1 to TRBJ2-6; maybe TRBD2 (6 bases). This CDR3 is built from 15 residues. V gave up 2 bases and J gave up 2 bases, with 10 bases separating them. CDR1 and CDR2 (germline): DFQATT, SNEGSKA (reference sequence). CDR3 sequence reads: CSARSPGAGANVLTF. For the CDR3, the DNA is TGCAGTGCTAGAAGCCCGGGGGCTGGGGCCAACGTCCTGACTTTC.

The gene calls are TRBV20-1 and TRBJ2-5; 11 bases map to TRBD2. Germline V gene data show CDR1 as DFQATT and CDR2 as SNEGSKA (reference sequence). The J segment lost 2 bases and the V segment lost 2 bases, leaving 4 bases of the junction unmatched. The CDR3 totals 15 residues. In DNA, the CDR3 is TGCAGTGCTAGAACGTTAGCGGGAGGGCAAGAGACCCAGTACTTC. Translated: CSARTLAGGQETQYF.

This clonotype was seen a single time. The chain is built from TRBV6-2 or TRBV6-3 and TRBJ2-5, with a weak D call TRBD2 (5 bases). This CDR3 spans 15 amino acids. Between the trimmed V and J ends, which lost 5 bases and 7 bases, there was a span of 20 bases. From germline, CDR1 is MNHEY and CDR2 SVGEGT. Here the CDR3 reads CASSPGSWGGGTQYF. The CDR3 coding sequence is TGTGCCAGCAGTCCGGGGTCCTGGGGTGGAGGGACCCAGTACTTC.

The genes are TRBV2 and TRBJ2-1; tentatively, D is TRBD1 or TRBD2 (5 bases each). The CDR3 has 14 amino acids. The germline V and J ends were trimmed by 4 bases and 8 bases, with 15 bases remaining between them. Germline CDR1 and CDR2: SNHLY and FYNNEI. CDR3 bases: TGTGCCAGCAGTGCCGGACACGCGGGCGATGAGCAGTTCTTC. Translated: CASSAGHAGDEQFF.

This clonotype was seen only once. The V call is TRBV7-3, the J call TRBJ2-2; D uncertain. The CDR3 is 15 residues long. The V gene's germline CDR1 is SGHTA and CDR2 FQGTGA. The ends were cut back, 5 bases at V and 0 bases at J, with 10 bases in the middle. CDR3 residues: CASSPRAPNTGELFF. The CDR3 nucleotides read TGTGCCAGCAGCCCTCGGGCCCCGAACACCGGGGAGCTGTTTTTT.

The sample holds a few counts of this clonotype. V and J are TRBV3-1 and TRBJ2-7, with no clear D. V gave up 0 bases and J gave up 6 bases, with 9 bases separating them. The CDR3 loop spans 13 amino acids. Germline-derived CDR1 and CDR2 are LGHDT and YNNKEL (reference sequence). The CDR3 spells CASSQDVRLEQYF. In DNA, the CDR3 is TGTGCCAGCAGCCAAGATGTCCGTCTCGAGCAGTACTTC.

This clonotype was recorded a few times. The chain employs TRBV7-3 and TRBJ1-1, with 9 positions matching TRBD1. Per the germline V gene, CDR1 is SGHTA and CDR2 is FQGTGA. The CDR3 extends over 14 amino acids. V shed 5 bases and J 4 bases; nucleotides not matched to a gene: 5. The CDR3: CASSQTDRGTEAFF. CDR3 DNA: TGTGCCAGCAGCCAGACGGACAGGGGCACTGAAGCTTTCTTT.

This clonotype was counted only a few times. This chain joins TRBV6-6 and TRBJ1-2; 10 bases are a match to TRBD1. Per the germline V gene, CDR1 is MNHNY and CDR2 is SVGAGI (reference sequence). V lost 6 bases and J lost 7; bases outside the gene matches: 5. CDR3 length: 13 residues. The DNA for the CDR3 is TGTGCCAGCAGGACCGGGACAGGGGTTGGCTACACCTTC. This codes for CASRTGTGVGYTF.

V gene TRBV7-9 combines with J gene TRBJ2-3; a possible D gene is TRBD2 (5 bases). This CDR3 contains 16 residues. Germline lookup yields CDR1 SEHNR and CDR2 FQNEAQ (reference sequence). Trimming took off 5 bases at V and 3 bases at J, with 18 bases between the two ends. DNA for the CDR3: TGTGCCAGCAGCGGAGGCGTGGGCGCGGGTACAGATACGCAGTATTTT. Its protein is CASSGGVGAGTDTQYF.

The chain combines TRBV7-8 with TRBJ2-1; D is perhaps TRBD1 or TRBD2 (5 bases each). This CDR3 spans 15 amino acids. The germline gives CDR1 SGHVS, CDR2 FQNEAQ. The V end lost 5 bases, the J end lost 6 bases, and 17 bases lay between the germline ends. The CDR3 coding sequence is TGTGCCAGCAGCGTAGGGGAGAGAAATCCCAATGAGCAGTTCTTC. Encoded protein: CASSVGERNPNEQFF.

CDR3: CASGQGNGQETQYF. The CDR3, as DNA: TGTGCCTCCGGACAGGGAAATGGCCAAGAGACCCAGTACTTC. The chain has TRBV10-3 and TRBJ2-5; 8 nucleotides agree with TRBD1. Per the germline V gene, CDR1 is ENHRY and CDR2 is SYGVKD. This CDR3 has 14 amino acids. Germline trimming cut 11 bases from V and 1 base from J; bases unmatched to any gene: 9.

This clonotype was recorded once. The chain couples TRBV24-1 to TRBJ2-1, with 14 bases fitting TRBD2. The CDR3 has 17 amino acids. J gave up 5 bases and V 5 bases, and 7 bases lay outside the gene matches. CDR1 and CDR2 (germline): KGHDR, SFDVKD. CDR3 amino acids: CATSGLAGGPDHNEQFF. CDR3 sequence (DNA): TGTGCCACCAGTGGACTAGCGGGAGGGCCGGATCACAATGAGCAGTTCTTC.

This clonotype has just one count. The rearrangement joins TRBV7-2 to TRBJ1-6; the match to TRBD1 covers 7 bases. The J segment lost 6 bases and the V segment lost 5 bases, leaving 7 bases of the junction unmatched. CDR3 size: 15 residues. Germline V CDR1 and CDR2: SGHTA, FQGNSA. The CDR3 spells CASSPRQGGNSPLHF. For the CDR3, the DNA is TGTGCCAGCAGCCCCCGACAGGGCGGTAATTCACCCCTCCACTTT.

This clonotype has just a few counts. This rearrangement joins TRBV20-1 to TRBJ2-4; the match to TRBD2 covers 11 bases. The CDR3 is made up of 14 amino acids. Germline values: CDR1 DFQATT, CDR2 SNEGSKA (reference sequence). Trimming at V came to 2 bases and at J to 13 bases, leaving 10 bases not matched to a gene. The CDR3 protein is CSARRASGGREQYF. The CDR3 DNA sequence: TGCAGTGCTAGAAGGGCTAGCGGGGGGCGGGAGCAGTACTTC.

Only a few counts were recorded for this clonotype. J is TRBJ2-7 and V is TRBV7-6; 10 bases fit TRBD1. The germline V gene encodes CDR1 SGHVS and CDR2 FNYEAQ. J lost 7 bases, V lost 5 bases, and 5 bases had no gene match. This CDR3 has 13 amino acids. CDR3 bases: TGTGCCAGCAGCAATGACAGGGGGCGTGAGCAGTACTTC. Translated: CASSNDRGREQYF.

This clonotype has only a few counts. The chain uses TRBV3-1 and TRBJ2-1; weak D call: TRBD2 (6 bases). Looked up from germline, CDR1 is LGHDT and CDR2 is YNNKEL (reference sequence). V shed 4 bases and J shed 12 bases, with 16 bases lying between them. There are 13 residues in the CDR3. CDR3 loop: CASSPTGVSVQFF. CDR3 DNA: TGTGCCAGCAGCCCTACGGGGGTAAGCGTGCAGTTCTTC.

The rearrangement joins TRBV7-6 to TRBJ1-5; no reliable D call. V was clipped by 1 base and J by 6 bases, with 13 bases between them. The CDR3 runs to 15 residues. The germline V gene encodes CDR1 SGHVS and CDR2 FNYEAQ. The CDR3 is CASSLGEGGGQPQHF. The CDR3, as DNA: TGTGCCAGCAGCTTAGGGGAGGGTGGAGGTCAGCCCCAGCATTTT.

In this sample, this clonotype turned up once. An end of the junction differs from the germline gene, which may be a read error. The rearrangement links TRBV2 to TRBJ2-3, with TRBD2 matching 10 bases. The CDR3 length is 14 residues. The germline V gene encodes CDR1 SNHLY and CDR2 FYNNEI. For the CDR3, the DNA is TGTGCCGGCAGTGGGACTAGCGGCACAGATACGCAGTATTTT. It codes for CAGSGTSGTDTQYF.

This clonotype was observed many times. This sequence joins TRBV29-1 and TRBJ2-7, with 7 bases lining up with TRBD1. The V segment lost 3 bases and the J segment 2 bases; nucleotides outside the gene matches: 4. Germline lookup yields CDR1 SQVTM and CDR2 ANQGSEA. The CDR3 totals 13 residues. As DNA, the CDR3 is TGCAGCGTTGAGTTGCAGGGGGCCTACGAGCAGTACTTC. It codes for CSVELQGAYEQYF.

This chain joins TRBV4-2 and TRBJ2-3, with D perhaps TRBD2 (6 bases). The V end lost 4 bases, the J end lost 4 bases, and 15 bases lay between the germline ends. The CDR3 has 15 residues. CDR1 and CDR2 (germline): LGHNA, YNFKEQ. In nucleotides, the CDR3 is TGTGCCAGCAGCCGCCTGGGGGTAGCGGCAGATACGCAGTATTTT. Protein product: CASSRLGVAADTQYF.

V and J are TRBV4-3 and TRBJ2-1; tentatively, D is TRBD2 (7 bases). CDR3 size: 19 residues. Trimming pared 0 bases from V and 6 bases from J, leaving 24 bases between. Germline V lookup: CDR1 LGHNA, CDR2 YSLEER. The CDR3 protein is CASSQEPLPTGCGGNEQFF. The CDR3 DNA sequence: TGCGCCAGCAGCCAAGAACCCCTCCCCACAGGGTGCGGGGGCAATGAGCAGTTCTTC.

This clonotype was seen ten or more times. This chain uses TRBV5-1 with TRBJ2-4; 8 nucleotides line up with TRBD2. This CDR3 is 15 amino acids long. The V gene's germline CDR1 is SGHRS and CDR2 YFSETQ. With 4 bases clipped from V and 3 bases from J, the junction kept 6 bases outside the gene matches. CDR3 nucleotide sequence: TGCGCCAGCAGCGATAGCGGGATGGTCAAAAACATTCAGTACTTC. This encodes CASSDSGMVKNIQYF.

The chain couples TRBV18 to TRBJ1-5, with 8 bases matching TRBD1. The CDR3 runs 15 residues. V gave up 5 bases and J gave up 1 base; unmatched junction bases: 4. The germline CDR1 and CDR2 sequences are KGHSH and LQKENI. Here the CDR3 reads CASSAQGVSNQPQHF. For the CDR3, the DNA is TGTGCCAGCTCAGCACAGGGGGTCAGCAATCAGCCCCAGCATTTT.